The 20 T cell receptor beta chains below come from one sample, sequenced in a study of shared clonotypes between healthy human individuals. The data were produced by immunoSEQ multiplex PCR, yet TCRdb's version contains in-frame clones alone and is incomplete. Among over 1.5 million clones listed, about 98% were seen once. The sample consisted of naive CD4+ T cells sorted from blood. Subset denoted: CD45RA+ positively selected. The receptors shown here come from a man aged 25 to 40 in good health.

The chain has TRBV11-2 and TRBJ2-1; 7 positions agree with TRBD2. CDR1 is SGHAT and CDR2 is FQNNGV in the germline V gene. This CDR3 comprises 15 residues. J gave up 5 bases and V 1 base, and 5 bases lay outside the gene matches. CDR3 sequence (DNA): TGTGCCAGCAGCTTAGGGGTGGGAGGGCACAATGAGCAGTTCTTC. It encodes CASSLGVGGHNEQFF.

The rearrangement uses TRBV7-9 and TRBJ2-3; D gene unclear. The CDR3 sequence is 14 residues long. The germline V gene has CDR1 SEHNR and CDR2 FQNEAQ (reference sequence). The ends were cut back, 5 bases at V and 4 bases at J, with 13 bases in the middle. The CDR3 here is CASSAQRSADTQYF. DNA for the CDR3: TGTGCCAGCAGCGCCCAAAGATCCGCAGATACGCAGTATTTT.

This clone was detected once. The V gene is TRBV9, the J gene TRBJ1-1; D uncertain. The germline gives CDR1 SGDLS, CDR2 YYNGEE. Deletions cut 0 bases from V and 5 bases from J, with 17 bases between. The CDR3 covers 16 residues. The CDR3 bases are TGTGCCAGCAGCGTAGCTATCCACGGCCCGGGGACTGAAGCTTTCTTT. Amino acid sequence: CASSVAIHGPGTEAFF. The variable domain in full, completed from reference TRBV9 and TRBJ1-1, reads DSGVTQTPKHLITATGQRVTLRCSPRSGDLSVYWYQQSLDQGLQFLIQYYNGEERAKGNILERFSAQQFPDLHSELNLSSLELGDSALYFCASSVAIHGPGTEAFFGQGTRLTVV.

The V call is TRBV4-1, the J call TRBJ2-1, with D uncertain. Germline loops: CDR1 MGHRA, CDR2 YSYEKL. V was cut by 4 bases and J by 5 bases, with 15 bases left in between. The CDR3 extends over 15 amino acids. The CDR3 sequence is CASSPLVGLNNEQFF. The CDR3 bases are TGCGCCAGCAGCCCCCTCGTGGGCCTAAACAATGAGCAGTTCTTC.

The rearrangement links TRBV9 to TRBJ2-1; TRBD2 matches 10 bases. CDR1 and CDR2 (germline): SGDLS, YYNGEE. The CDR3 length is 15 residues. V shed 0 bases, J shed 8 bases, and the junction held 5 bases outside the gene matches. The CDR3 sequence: CASSVASGRVDEQFF. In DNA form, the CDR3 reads TGTGCCAGCAGCGTAGCGAGCGGGAGGGTGGATGAGCAGTTCTTC.

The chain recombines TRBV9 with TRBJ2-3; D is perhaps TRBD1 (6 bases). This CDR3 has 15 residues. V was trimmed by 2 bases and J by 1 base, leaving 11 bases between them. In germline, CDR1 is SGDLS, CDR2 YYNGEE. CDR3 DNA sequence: TGTGCCAGCAGCGTTACCCAGGGGCGCACAGATACGCAGTATTTT. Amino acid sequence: CASSVTQGRTDTQYF.

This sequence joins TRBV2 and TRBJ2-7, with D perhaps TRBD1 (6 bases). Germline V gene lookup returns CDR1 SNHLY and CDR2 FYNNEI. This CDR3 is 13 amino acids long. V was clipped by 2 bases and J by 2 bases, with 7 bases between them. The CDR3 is CASSERGTYEQYF. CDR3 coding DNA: TGTGCCAGCAGTGAAAGGGGGACCTACGAGCAGTACTTC.

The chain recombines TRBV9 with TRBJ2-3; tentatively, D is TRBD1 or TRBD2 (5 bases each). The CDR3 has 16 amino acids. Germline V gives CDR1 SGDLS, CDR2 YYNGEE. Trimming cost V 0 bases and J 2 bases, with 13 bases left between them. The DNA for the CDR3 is TGTGCCAGCAGCGTAGATGGGGGAACCCTCACAGATACGCAGTATTTT. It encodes CASSVDGGTLTDTQYF.

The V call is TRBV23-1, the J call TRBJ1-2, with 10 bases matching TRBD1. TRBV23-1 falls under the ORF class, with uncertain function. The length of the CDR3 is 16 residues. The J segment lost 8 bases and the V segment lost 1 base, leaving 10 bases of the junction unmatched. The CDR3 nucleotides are TGCGCCAGCAGTCAATTATCCGGGACAGGGGATCGGGGCTACACCTTC. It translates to CASSQLSGTGDRGYTF.

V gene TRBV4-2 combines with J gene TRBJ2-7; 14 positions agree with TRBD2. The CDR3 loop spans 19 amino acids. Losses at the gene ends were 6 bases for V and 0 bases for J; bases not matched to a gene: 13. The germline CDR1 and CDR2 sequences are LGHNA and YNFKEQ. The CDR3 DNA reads TGTGCCAGCAGTTTTACACGAGGACTAGCGGGAGGTTACTCCTACGAGCAGTACTTC. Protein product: CASSFTRGLAGGYSYEQYF.

The CDR3 nucleotides read TGTGCCAGCAGCTTCAGGGTAGGCATTCAGTACTTC. It translates to CASSFRVGIQYF. V usage is TRBV7-2 and J usage is TRBJ2-4, with D perhaps matching TRBD1 (5 bases). The CDR3 is 12 residues long. V lost 3 bases to trimming and J lost 9 bases, with 9 bases between them. Germline CDR1 reads SGHTA; CDR2 reads FQGNSA. The whole variable domain, remainder taken from reference TRBV7-2 and TRBJ2-4, is GAGVSQSPSNKVTEKGKDVELRCDPISGHTALYWYRQSLGQGLEFLIYFQGNSAPDKSGLPSDRFSAERTGGSVSTLTIQRTQQEDSAVYLCASSFRVGIQYFGAGTRLSVL.

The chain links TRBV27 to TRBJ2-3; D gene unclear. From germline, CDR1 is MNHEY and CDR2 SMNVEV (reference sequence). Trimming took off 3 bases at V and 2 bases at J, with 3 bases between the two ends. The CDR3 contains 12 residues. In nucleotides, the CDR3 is TGTGCCAGCAGTTTTGACACAGATACGCAGTATTTT. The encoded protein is CASSFDTDTQYF.

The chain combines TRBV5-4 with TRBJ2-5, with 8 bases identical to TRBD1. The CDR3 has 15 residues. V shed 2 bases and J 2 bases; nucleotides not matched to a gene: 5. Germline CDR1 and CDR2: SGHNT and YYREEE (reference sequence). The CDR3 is CASSLAGTGQETQYF. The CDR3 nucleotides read TGTGCCAGCAGCTTAGCCGGGACAGGACAAGAGACCCAGTACTTC. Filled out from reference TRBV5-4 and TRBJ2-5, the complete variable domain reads ETGVTQSPTHLIKTRGQQVTLRCSSQSGHNTVSWYQQALGQGPQFIFQYYREEENGRGNFPPRFSGLQFPNYSSELNVNALELDDSALYLCASSLAGTGQETQYFGPGTRLLVL.

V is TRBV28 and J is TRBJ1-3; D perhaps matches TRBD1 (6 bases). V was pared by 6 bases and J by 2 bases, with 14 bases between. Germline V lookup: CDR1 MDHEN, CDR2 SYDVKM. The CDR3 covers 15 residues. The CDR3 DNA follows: TGTGCCAGCAGCCTGGTGGGGGCGGCTGGAAACACCATATATTTT. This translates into CASSLVGAAGNTIYF.

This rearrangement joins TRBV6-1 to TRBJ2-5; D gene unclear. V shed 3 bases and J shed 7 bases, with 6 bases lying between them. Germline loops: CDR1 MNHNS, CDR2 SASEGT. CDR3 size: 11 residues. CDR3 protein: CASSELTTQYF. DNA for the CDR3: TGTGCCAGCAGTGAGCTAACGACCCAGTACTTC.

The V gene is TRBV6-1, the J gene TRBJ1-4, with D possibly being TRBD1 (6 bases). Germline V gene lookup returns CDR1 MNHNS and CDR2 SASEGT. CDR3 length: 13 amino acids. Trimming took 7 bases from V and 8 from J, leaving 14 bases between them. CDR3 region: CASTGRGWEKLFF. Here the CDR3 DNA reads TGTGCCAGCACGGGCAGGGGTTGGGAAAAACTGTTTTTT.

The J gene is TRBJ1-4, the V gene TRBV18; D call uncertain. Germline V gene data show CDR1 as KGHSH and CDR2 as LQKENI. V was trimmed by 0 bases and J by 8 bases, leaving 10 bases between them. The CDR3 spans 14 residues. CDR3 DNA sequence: TGTGCCAGCTCACCACCAGGGCAGCGGGAAAAACTGTTTTTT. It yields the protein CASSPPGQREKLFF.

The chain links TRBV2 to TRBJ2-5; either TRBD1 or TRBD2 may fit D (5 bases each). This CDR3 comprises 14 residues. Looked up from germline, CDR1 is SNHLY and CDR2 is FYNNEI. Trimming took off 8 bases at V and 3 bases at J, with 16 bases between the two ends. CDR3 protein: CASRMGVVEETQYF. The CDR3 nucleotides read TGTGCCAGCCGCATGGGGGTTGTGGAAGAGACCCAGTACTTC. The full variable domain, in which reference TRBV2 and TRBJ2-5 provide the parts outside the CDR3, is EPEVTQTPSHQVTQMGQEVILRCVPISNHLYFYWYRQILGQKVEFLVSFYNNEISEKSEIFDDQFSVERPDGSNFTLKIRSTKLEDSAMYFCASRMGVVEETQYFGPGTRLLVL.

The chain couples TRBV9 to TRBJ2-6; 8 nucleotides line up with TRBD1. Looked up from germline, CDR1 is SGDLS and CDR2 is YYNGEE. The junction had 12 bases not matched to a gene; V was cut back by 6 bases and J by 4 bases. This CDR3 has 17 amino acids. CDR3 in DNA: TGTGCCAGCACCCCTAAGACAGGGGAGACAGGGGCCAACGTCCTGACTTTC. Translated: CASTPKTGETGANVLTF.

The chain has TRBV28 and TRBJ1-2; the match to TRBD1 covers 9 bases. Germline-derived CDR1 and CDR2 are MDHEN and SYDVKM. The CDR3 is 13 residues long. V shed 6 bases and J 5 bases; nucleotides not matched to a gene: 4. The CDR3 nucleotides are TGTGCCAGCAGCACAGGGGGCGCATATGGCTACACCTTC. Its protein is CASSTGGAYGYTF.